Below are 26 T cell receptor beta chains sequenced from a single sample in a study of blood T cell repertoires in COVID-19. Repertoires were generated with immunoSEQ multiplex PCR, while TCRdb's copy carries only in-frame clones and drops some. This table holds about 180,000 clones, over 75% found once. Sequenced sample: peripheral blood. Receptors originate from an elderly woman with acute or convalescent COVID-19.

The gene calls are TRBV6-1 and TRBJ1-1; 7 bases are shared with TRBD1. Germline-derived CDR1 and CDR2 are MNHNS and SASEGT. With V trimmed by 2 bases and J by 7 bases, 4 bases remained unmatched. CDR3 length: 13 amino acids. The chain's CDR3 is CASSERGGGEAFF. As DNA, the CDR3 is TGTGCCAGCAGTGAAAGAGGGGGCGGTGAAGCTTTCTTT.

This chain uses TRBV7-2 with TRBJ2-7; D gene ambiguous. The germline V gene has CDR1 SGHTA and CDR2 FQGNSA. The CDR3 loop spans 13 amino acids. V shed 5 bases and J shed 0 bases, with 8 bases lying between them. CDR3 sequence reads: CASSLEVSYEQYF. CDR3 coding DNA: TGTGCCAGCAGCCTCGAGGTCTCCTACGAGCAGTACTTC.

This rearrangement joins TRBV27 to TRBJ2-7; 10 bases are shared with TRBD2. Germline V gene sequence: CDR1 MNHEY, CDR2 SMNVEV (reference sequence). CDR3 size: 17 residues. V was pared by 5 bases and J by 7 bases, with 17 bases of the junction left unmatched. The CDR3 region has the DNA TGTGCCAGCAGTCTGAGGACTAGCGGACTACGGTTGAGGGAGCAGTACTTC. Residues: CASSLRTSGLRLREQYF.

The CDR3 protein is CASSPGQGRGYTF. The CDR3, as DNA: TGTGCCAGCAGTCCGGGACAGGGACGGGGCTACACCTTC. The chain carries TRBV7-9 and TRBJ1-2, with TRBD1 matching 9 bases. J gave up 8 bases and V 6 bases, and 7 bases lay outside the gene matches. CDR1 is SEHNR, CDR2 FQNEAQ, per germline (reference sequence). This CDR3 has 13 residues.

This chain uses TRBV18 with TRBJ2-2; 8 bases align to TRBD1. After removal of 3 bases from V and 4 bases from J, the junction contained 4 bases not matched to a gene. Germline CDR1 reads KGHSH; CDR2 reads LQKENI. The CDR3 length is 15 residues. CDR3 sequence: CASSPVTGGTGELFF. The DNA for the CDR3 is TGTGCCAGCTCACCCGTAACAGGGGGCACCGGGGAGCTGTTTTTT.

The V call is TRBV7-3, the J call TRBJ2-3, with TRBD2 identical over 13 bases. Trimming at V came to 4 bases and at J to 4 bases, leaving 5 bases not matched to a gene. The germline CDR1 and CDR2 sequences are SGHTA and FQGTGA. This CDR3 is built from 16 residues. The CDR3 DNA reads TGTGCCAGCAGCTCCGGACTAGCGGGAGTGGCAGATACGCAGTATTTT. This gives the protein CASSSGLAGVADTQYF.

This chain joins TRBV5-4 and TRBJ1-3; TRBD1 agrees at 7 bases. Germline trimming cut 4 bases from V and 0 bases from J; bases unmatched to any gene: 4. The germline V gene has CDR1 SGHNT and CDR2 YYREEE (reference sequence). The CDR3 spans 15 residues. CDR3 residues: CASSGGTASGNTIYF. As DNA, the CDR3 is TGTGCCAGCAGCGGAGGGACAGCCTCTGGAAACACCATATATTTT. The full variable domain, with the rest looked up from reference TRBV5-4 and TRBJ1-3, is ETGVTQSPTHLIKTRGQQVTLRCSSQSGHNTVSWYQQALGQGPQFIFQYYREEENGRGNFPPRFSGLQFPNYSSELNVNALELDDSALYLCASSGGTASGNTIYFGEGSWLTVV.

The V and J genes are TRBV19 and TRBJ1-5; D gene unclear. CDR3 length: 14 amino acids. The germline CDR1 and CDR2 sequences are LNHDA and SQIVND (reference sequence). V shed 3 bases and J shed 6 bases, with 12 bases lying between them. DNA of the CDR3: TGTGCCAGTAGTATTATGGAGGGCCCTCAGCCCCAGCATTTT. This sequence encodes CASSIMEGPQPQHF.

The rearrangement joins TRBV19 to TRBJ2-2, with D tentatively TRBD2 (6 bases). The CDR3 covers 17 residues. V was cut by 5 bases and J by 0 bases, with 16 bases left in between. CDR1 LNHDA and CDR2 SQIVND come from the germline V gene (reference sequence). Here the CDR3 reads CASSLFGGRPNTGELFF. Here the CDR3 DNA reads TGTGCCAGTAGTCTATTCGGGGGACGGCCGAACACCGGGGAGCTGTTTTTT.

The chain joins TRBV2 to TRBJ1-1; 9 bases align to TRBD1. This CDR3 region has 17 residues. Germline CDR1 reads SNHLY; CDR2 reads FYNNEI. J lost 5 bases, V lost 2 bases, and 12 bases had no gene match. The CDR3 is CASSEWGTGRVLTEAFF. For the CDR3, the DNA is TGTGCCAGCAGTGAATGGGGGACAGGGAGGGTGTTGACTGAAGCTTTCTTT.

A single count supports this clone. The rearrangement uses TRBV5-6 and TRBJ1-2; D gene unclear. The length of the CDR3 is 15 residues. V dropped 5 bases and J dropped 2 bases, with 16 bases sitting between them. Germline CDR1 SGHDT, CDR2 YYEEEE. CDR3 protein: CASRGYGRENYGYTF. The CDR3 region has the DNA TGTGCCAGCAGGGGTTATGGGCGGGAGAACTATGGCTACACCTTC.

The chain couples TRBV24-1 to TRBJ2-5; 9 bases fit TRBD1. CDR3 length equals 18 residues. The ends lost 7 bases at V and 2 bases at J; junction bases unmatched: 16. The germline V gene has CDR1 KGHDR and CDR2 SFDVKD. The CDR3 DNA is TGTGCCACCAGCCCCAACCCGGGACAGGGAAATTGGCAAGAGACCCAGTACTTC. Residues: CATSPNPGQGNWQETQYF.

The chain uses TRBV10-2 and TRBJ2-7, with D maybe TRBD2 (6 bases). The V and J ends lost 4 bases and 2 bases respectively, with 9 bases between them. Germline V lookup: CDR1 WSHSY, CDR2 SAAADI. The CDR3 has 13 amino acids. The CDR3 is CASSVREAYEQYF. The CDR3 nucleotides are TGCGCCAGCAGTGTAAGGGAGGCCTACGAGCAGTACTTC.

The chain combines TRBV27 with TRBJ2-1, with 10 bases lining up with TRBD2. V trimming: 5 bases; J trimming: 6 bases; junction bases outside the gene matches: 4. CDR1 and CDR2 from the germline V gene are MNHEY and SMNVEV (reference sequence). The CDR3 has 14 amino acids. The CDR3 nucleotides are TGTGCCAGCAGTAGAAGGACTAGCGGCAATGAGCAGTTCTTC. It translates to CASSRRTSGNEQFF.

The gene calls are TRBV12-5 and TRBJ2-7; tentatively, D is TRBD2 (6 bases). The CDR3 contains 13 residues. CDR1 is LGHNT, CDR2 FRNRAP, per germline. Trimming removed 7 bases from V and 7 bases from J, with 17 bases in between. The CDR3 spells CASVREGLAEQYF. The CDR3 bases are TGTGCTAGTGTCCGCGAGGGTCTAGCGGAGCAGTACTTC.

The chain uses TRBV2 and TRBJ2-1, with a weak D call TRBD1 (6 bases). This CDR3 spans 14 amino acids. Germline V gene sequence: CDR1 SNHLY, CDR2 FYNNEI. Trimming shortened V by 6 bases and J by 5 bases, and 14 bases separated the two germline ends. For the CDR3, the DNA is TGTGCCAGCAGGTACAGGGAGCGGAACAATGAGCAGTTCTTC. It yields the protein CASRYRERNNEQFF.

The rearrangement links TRBV27 to TRBJ2-7; a weak D match, TRBD2 (6 bases). The CDR3 runs 14 residues. V was pared by 4 bases and J by 6 bases, with 16 bases between. Germline V gene sequence: CDR1 MNHEY, CDR2 SMNVEV (reference sequence). The CDR3 region is CASSSPGGRREQYF. For the CDR3, the DNA is TGTGCCAGCAGTTCCCCAGGAGGGCGTCGCGAGCAGTACTTC.

The chain employs TRBV5-4 and TRBJ2-2; TRBD2 aligns across 8 bases. V gave up 6 bases and J gave up 5 bases; unmatched junction bases: 12. CDR1 and CDR2 (germline): SGHNT, YYREEE (reference sequence). The CDR3 extends over 16 amino acids. The CDR3 sequence: CASTRQREYSTGELFF. CDR3 sequence (DNA): TGTGCCAGCACCCGCCAGCGGGAGTATAGTACCGGGGAGCTGTTTTTT. The whole variable domain, remainder taken from reference TRBV5-4 and TRBJ2-2, is ETGVTQSPTHLIKTRGQQVTLRCSSQSGHNTVSWYQQALGQGPQFIFQYYREEENGRGNFPPRFSGLQFPNYSSELNVNALELDDSALYLCASTRQREYSTGELFFGEGSRLTVL.

The V call is TRBV5-1, the J call TRBJ1-2; 9 bases agree with TRBD1. This CDR3 has 12 residues. V lost 4 bases to trimming and J lost 7 bases; unmatched junction nucleotides: 2. Germline V gene data show CDR1 as SGHRS and CDR2 as YFSETQ. CDR3 sequence (DNA): TGCGCCAGCAGCGAACAGGGGGCTGGCTACACCTTC. It yields the protein CASSEQGAGYTF.

J is TRBJ1-6 and V is TRBV18, with no clear D. Germline V gene sequence: CDR1 KGHSH, CDR2 LQKENI. V gave up 2 bases and J gave up 11 bases, with 10 bases separating them. This CDR3 has 13 residues. CDR3 in DNA: TGTGCCAGCTCACCAGACCTGGCGGCACCCCTCCACTTT. Translating gives CASSPDLAAPLHF.

This chain links TRBV2 with TRBJ2-5; D gene ambiguous. Germline loops: CDR1 SNHLY, CDR2 FYNNEI. The V gene lost 4 bases and the J gene lost 2 bases, with 11 bases spanning the gap. The CDR3 is 14 residues long. The CDR3 DNA reads TGTGCCAGCAGTGTGAGAACTCCACAAGAGACCCAGTACTTC. This gives the protein CASSVRTPQETQYF.

V is TRBV11-3 and J is TRBJ2-1, with 11 positions matching TRBD2. J lost 6 bases, V lost 5 bases, and 6 bases had no gene match. The CDR3 runs 15 residues. The germline V gene encodes CDR1 SGHNT and CDR2 YENEEA. CDR3 nucleotide sequence: TGTGCCAGCAGCCTCATAGCGGGAGGGCCCAATGAGCAGTTCTTC. Amino acids: CASSLIAGGPNEQFF.

This chain links TRBV7-9 with TRBJ1-4; no clear D gene. Trimming cost V 3 bases and J 0 bases, with 8 bases left between them. Germline loops: CDR1 SEHNR, CDR2 FQNEAQ (reference sequence). The length of the CDR3 is 15 residues. The CDR3 loop is CASSLAGATNEKLFF. The CDR3 DNA sequence: TGTGCCAGCAGCTTGGCCGGGGCAACTAATGAAAAACTGTTTTTT. The full variable domain, its missing parts supplied by reference TRBV7-9 and TRBJ1-4, is DTGVSQNPRHKITKRGQNVTFRCDPISEHNRLYWYRQTLGQGPEFLTYFQNEAQLEKSRLLSDRFSAERPKGSFSTLEIQRTEQGDSAMYLCASSLAGATNEKLFFGSGTQLSVL.

This chain links TRBV6-5 with TRBJ1-2; tentatively, D is TRBD1 (6 bases). The V gene lost 7 bases and the J gene lost 4 bases, with 16 bases spanning the gap. This CDR3 spans 14 amino acids. Germline CDR1 MNHEY, CDR2 SVGAGI. The DNA of the CDR3 is TGTGCCAGCACCCACGGCCAGGGGTCCTATGGCTACACCTTC. Amino acids: CASTHGQGSYGYTF.

This clone has just a few counts. This chain uses TRBV4-1 with TRBJ2-2; 7 bases agree with TRBD2. Germline loops: CDR1 MGHRA, CDR2 YSYEKL. The CDR3 extends over 15 amino acids. V lost 1 base, J lost 6 bases, and 5 bases stayed unmatched. The CDR3 loop is CASSQAWTSPGELFF. The CDR3 region has the DNA TGCGCCAGCAGCCAAGCTTGGACTAGTCCCGGGGAGCTGTTTTTT.

In regard to this clone: This sample also contains other DNA sequences that code for the same CDR3. The V call is TRBV3-1 (or the pseudogene TRBV3-2), the J call TRBJ2-1, with no clear D. CDR1 is LGHDT, CDR2 YNNKEL, per germline (reference sequence). V lost 0 bases, J lost 1 base, and 7 bases lay in between. CDR3 length: 15 residues. CDR3 DNA sequence: TGTGCCAGCAGCCAAGATATCAGTTCCTACAATGAGCAGTTCTTC. It specifies CASSQDISSYNEQFF.